This T cell receptor beta chain was documented in a study of CD8+CD57+ T cells in acquired aplastic anemia. Looking at the study overall: The mean DNA yield obtained from sorted CD4+ and CD8+ cells came to roughly 3.4 ug.

This clonotype showed up just once. Patients selected for sequencing had displayed CD8+CD57+ cell expansion by flow cytometry. CDR3 and TCR beta VDJ profiling relied on a genomic DNA template. TCRdb re-called the reads through MiXCR, storing one row per CDR3 protein. Of a few hundred thousand distinct CDR3 sequences listed, roughly 53% are singletons. The V gene's germline CDR1 is SQVTM and CDR2 ANQGSEA. V was cut by 5 bases and J by 2 bases, with 6 bases left in between. CDR3 length: 12 amino acids. The chain couples TRBV29-1 to TRBJ1-4; D call uncertain. Sequencing was performed on sorted CD4+, CD8+, or CD8+CD57+ T cells (not recorded which) from PBMCs. The receptor's source is a human donor with aplastic anemia. CDR3 in DNA: TGCAGCGTTCAAGGGACTAATGAAAAACTGTTTTTT. It specifies CSVQGTNEKLFF.